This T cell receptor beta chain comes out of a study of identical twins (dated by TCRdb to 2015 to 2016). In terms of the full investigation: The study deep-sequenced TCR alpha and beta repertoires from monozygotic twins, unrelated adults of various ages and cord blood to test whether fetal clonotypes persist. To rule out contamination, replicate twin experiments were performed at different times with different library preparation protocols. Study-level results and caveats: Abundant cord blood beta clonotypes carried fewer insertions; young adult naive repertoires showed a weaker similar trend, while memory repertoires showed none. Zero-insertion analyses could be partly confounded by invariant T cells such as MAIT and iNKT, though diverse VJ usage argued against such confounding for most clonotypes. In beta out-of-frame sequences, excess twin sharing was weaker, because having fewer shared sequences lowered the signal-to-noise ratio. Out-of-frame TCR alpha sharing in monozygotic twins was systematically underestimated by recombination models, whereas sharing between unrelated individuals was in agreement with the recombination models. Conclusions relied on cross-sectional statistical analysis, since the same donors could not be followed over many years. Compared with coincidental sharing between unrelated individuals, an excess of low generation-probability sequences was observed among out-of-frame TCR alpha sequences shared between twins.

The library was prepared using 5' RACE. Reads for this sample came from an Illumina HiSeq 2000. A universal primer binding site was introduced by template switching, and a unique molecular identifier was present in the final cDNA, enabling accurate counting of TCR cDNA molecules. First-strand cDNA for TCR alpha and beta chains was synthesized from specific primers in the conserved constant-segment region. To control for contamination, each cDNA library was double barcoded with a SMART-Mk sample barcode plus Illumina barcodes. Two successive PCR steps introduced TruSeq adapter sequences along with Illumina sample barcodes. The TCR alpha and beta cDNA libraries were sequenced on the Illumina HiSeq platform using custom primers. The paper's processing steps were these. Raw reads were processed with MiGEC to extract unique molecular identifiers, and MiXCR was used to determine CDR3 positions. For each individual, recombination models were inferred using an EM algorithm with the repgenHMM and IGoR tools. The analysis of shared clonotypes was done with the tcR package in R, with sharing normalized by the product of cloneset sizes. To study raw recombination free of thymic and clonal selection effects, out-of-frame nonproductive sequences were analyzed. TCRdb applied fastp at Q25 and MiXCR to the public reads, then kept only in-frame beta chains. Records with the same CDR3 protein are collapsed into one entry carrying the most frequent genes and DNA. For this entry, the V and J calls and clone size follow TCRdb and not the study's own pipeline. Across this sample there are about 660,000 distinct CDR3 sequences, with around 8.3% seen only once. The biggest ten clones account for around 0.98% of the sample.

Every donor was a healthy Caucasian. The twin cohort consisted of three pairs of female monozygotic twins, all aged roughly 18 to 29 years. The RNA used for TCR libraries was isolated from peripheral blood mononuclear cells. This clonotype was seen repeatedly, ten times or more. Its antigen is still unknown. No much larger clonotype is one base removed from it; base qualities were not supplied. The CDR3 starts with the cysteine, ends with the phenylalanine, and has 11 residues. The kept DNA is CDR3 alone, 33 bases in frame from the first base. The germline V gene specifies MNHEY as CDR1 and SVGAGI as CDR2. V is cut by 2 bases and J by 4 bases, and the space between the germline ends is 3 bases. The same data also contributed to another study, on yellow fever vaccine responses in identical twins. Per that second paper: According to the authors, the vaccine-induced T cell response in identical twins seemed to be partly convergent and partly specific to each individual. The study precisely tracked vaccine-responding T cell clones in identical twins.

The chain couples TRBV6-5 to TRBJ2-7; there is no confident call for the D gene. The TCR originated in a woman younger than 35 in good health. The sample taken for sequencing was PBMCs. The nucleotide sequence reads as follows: TGTGCCAGCAGTTACCGGTACGAGCAGTACTTC. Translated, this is CASSYRYEQYF.